The clone carrying this T cell receptor (beta chain) was counted many times. Germline assignment: CDR1 SGHDT and CDR2 YYEEEE. The CDR3 has 16 residues. V gave up 3 bases and J gave up 2 bases; unmatched junction bases: 6. This sample stems from a study of neurological immune-mediated disorders. cDNA synthesis was performed by 5'RACE with 10-nucleotide random UMIs. A single record per CDR3 protein comes from TCRdb applying MiXCR to the 5' RACE reads. The sample lists 55,000 to 65,000 distinct CDR3 sequences; roughly 13% were seen once. The chain has TRBV5-6 and TRBJ2-1, with 9 bases aligning to TRBD2. The specimen was PBMCs. This sequence was found in a woman in her fifties or sixties with HTLV-1-associated myelopathy (HAM/TSP). The CDR3 coding sequence is TGTGCCAGCAGCTCACCACTAGCGGGTGCCTACAATGAGCAGTTCTTC. Protein product: CASSSPLAGAYNEQFF.